The 3 T cell receptor beta chains reported below all come from one sample, sequenced in a study of blood T cell repertoires in COVID-19. TCRdb's copy holds only in-frame clones and misses some; the assay was immunoSEQ multiplex PCR. The sample has about 170,000 clones; 90% to 95% are singletons. Input material: peripheral blood. These receptors all come from a woman between 45 and 60 years old with acute or convalescent COVID-19.

The chain combines TRBV7-2 with TRBJ1-5, with 7 bases fitting TRBD1. Trimming removed 3 bases from V and 3 bases from J; junction bases left unmatched: 2. CDR3 length: 14 residues. Per germline, CDR1 SGHTA and CDR2 FQGNSA. The CDR3 DNA reads TGTGCCAGCAGCTTTGGACAGGTCAATCAGCCCCAGCATTTT. Amino acids: CASSFGQVNQPQHF.

This chain links TRBV7-9 with TRBJ1-1; D is possibly TRBD1 (6 bases). Trimming shortened V by 2 bases and J by 6 bases, and 22 bases separated the two germline ends. This CDR3 is 17 amino acids long. The germline V gene encodes CDR1 SEHNR and CDR2 FQNEAQ (reference sequence). The chain's CDR3 is CASSLYDQGRGDPEAFF. For the CDR3, the DNA is TGTGCCAGCAGCTTATACGATCAGGGGAGAGGGGACCCTGAAGCTTTCTTT.

Remarks on this clone: The same CDR3 arises from other DNA sequences in this sample as well. The chain couples TRBV10-3 to TRBJ1-4; D call uncertain. CDR1 and CDR2 (germline): ENHRY, SYGVKD. The CDR3 sequence is 14 residues long. The germline V and J ends were trimmed by 4 bases and 5 bases, with 11 bases remaining between them. Written as DNA, the CDR3 is TGTGCCATCAGTGGGACGGGAGGGAATGAAAAACTGTTTTTT. Translating gives CAISGTGGNEKLFF.